The 11 T cell receptor beta chains in this list originate from one sample, sequenced in a study of vaccination effects on CD4 cells after COVID-19. Their cognate antigens are unknown. ViraFEST used viral peptide pools to expand antigen-specific CD4+ T cells before sequencing. When around nine days of culture had elapsed, CD4+ T cells were isolated. This person caught SARS-CoV-2 sometime from March to December 2020, and PCR testing confirmed the infection. The table came from immunoSEQ multiplex PCR; TCRdb's copy has only in-frame clones and leaves some out. Of approximately 26,000 clones in the sample, roughly 71% were seen once. The specimen comprised CD4+ T cells from PBMCs cultured with SARS-CoV-2 spike peptides, sampled before COVID-19 vaccination. All receptors derive from a human donor who had a prior SARS-CoV-2 infection.

The CDR3 spells CASSLGASSYEQYF. The CDR3 region has the DNA TGTGCCAGCAGCTTAGGGGCCAGCTCCTACGAGCAGTACTTC. The chain employs TRBV7-9 and TRBJ2-7; D remains unclear. Germline loops: CDR1 SEHNR, CDR2 FQNEAQ (reference sequence). The germline V and J ends were trimmed by 1 base and 0 bases, with 7 bases remaining between them. There are 14 residues in the CDR3.

The table lists this clone with a few counts. The chain couples TRBV3-1 (or the pseudogene TRBV3-2) to TRBJ1-2; D might be TRBD1 (5 bases). Germline V gene data show CDR1 as LGHDT and CDR2 as YNNKEL (reference sequence). The CDR3 consists of 13 residues. V was clipped by 5 bases and J by 2 bases, with 9 bases between them. The CDR3: CASSVWGNYGYTF. CDR3 in DNA: TGTGCCAGCAGCGTGTGGGGGAACTATGGCTACACCTTC.

The gene calls are TRBV15 and TRBJ2-7; D possibly corresponds to TRBD2 (5 bases). The CDR3 is made up of 14 amino acids. Trimming took 0 bases from V and 3 from J, leaving 9 bases between them. The V gene's germline CDR1 is LNHNV and CDR2 YYDKDF (reference sequence). Here the CDR3 DNA reads TGTGCCACCAGCAGAGAGGGAGTTGGCTACGAGCAGTACTTC. Protein product: CATSREGVGYEQYF.

This clone is medium-sized. This sequence joins TRBV19 and TRBJ2-7, with a tentative D call TRBD2 (5 bases). This CDR3 comprises 14 residues. Trimming pared 6 bases from V and 0 bases from J, leaving 12 bases between. The V gene's germline CDR1 is LNHDA and CDR2 SQIVND (reference sequence). CDR3 in amino acids: CASRERASSYEQYF. CDR3 nucleotides: TGTGCCAGTAGAGAGAGGGCAAGCTCCTACGAGCAGTACTTC.

This chain uses TRBV6-5 with TRBJ1-6; possible D gene TRBD1, 6 bases. Trimming pared 10 bases from V and 9 bases from J, leaving 19 bases between. Germline V gene lookup returns CDR1 MNHEY and CDR2 SVGAGI. This CDR3 has 14 amino acids. The CDR3 sequence is CAIRLGGARSPLHF. In DNA form, the CDR3 reads TGTGCCATCCGCTTAGGGGGGGCGCGTTCACCCCTCCACTTT.

V and J are TRBV27 and TRBJ2-5; D possibly matches TRBD1 or TRBD2 (5 bases each). Trimming shortened V by 6 bases and J by 2 bases, and 13 bases separated the two germline ends. Germline assignment: CDR1 MNHEY and CDR2 SMNVEV (reference sequence). This CDR3 has 14 amino acids. This CDR3 reads CASSLMWGQETQYF. Here the CDR3 DNA reads TGTGCCAGCAGCCTTATGTGGGGGCAAGAGACCCAGTACTTC.

CDR3 coding DNA: TGTGCCAGTATAACAGGGGACTATGGCTACACCTTC. It is translated as CASITGDYGYTF. The chain carries TRBV19 and TRBJ1-2, with TRBD1 matching 7 bases. CDR3 length equals 12 residues. The V segment lost 7 bases and the J segment 3 bases; nucleotides outside the gene matches: 2. CDR1 and CDR2 from the germline V gene are LNHDA and SQIVND (reference sequence).

This clone appeared a few times. The chain combines TRBV4-1 with TRBJ2-1; 13 bases fit TRBD2. The germline V gene has CDR1 MGHRA and CDR2 YSYEKL. V shed 1 base, J shed 10 bases, and the junction held 13 bases outside the gene matches. This CDR3 is 18 amino acids long. The CDR3 DNA reads TGCGCCAGCAGCCAAGTCCCCTCACTAGCGGGGGGGCCGGGGGAGCAGTTCTTC. Translation gives CASSQVPSLAGGPGEQFF.

The chain couples TRBV19 to TRBJ1-2; 8 bases align to TRBD1. The CDR3 runs to 14 residues. V dropped 4 bases and J dropped 4; count of bases not matched to a gene: 5. From germline, CDR1 is LNHDA and CDR2 SQIVND (reference sequence). In DNA form, the CDR3 reads TGTGCCAGTAGTACCCGGGACAGGCTCTATGGCTACACCTTC. This translates into CASSTRDRLYGYTF. The variable domain in full, completed from reference TRBV19 and TRBJ1-2, reads DGGITQSPKYLFRKEGQNVTLSCEQNLNHDAMYWYRQDPGQGLRLIYYSQIVNDFQKGDIAEGYSVSREKKESFPLTVTSAQKNPTAFYLCASSTRDRLYGYTFGSGTRLTVV.

This clone was counted once. The chain couples TRBV4-1 to TRBJ2-1; TRBD2 matches at 9 bases. The CDR3 has 19 residues. Per the germline V gene, CDR1 is MGHRA and CDR2 is YSYEKL. The junction had 18 bases not matched to a gene; V was cut back by 0 bases and J by 9 bases. This chain's CDR3 is CASSQDGYSPSGVWSEQFF. For the CDR3, the DNA is TGCGCCAGCAGCCAAGACGGATATAGTCCTAGCGGGGTATGGAGTGAGCAGTTCTTC.

The rearrangement uses TRBV23-1 and TRBJ1-2; D is possibly TRBD1 (5 bases). Being an ORF, TRBV23-1 has a function that is uncertain. Trimming shortened V by 2 bases and J by 4 bases, and 14 bases separated the two germline ends. CDR3 length: 15 amino acids. CDR3 protein: CASSQPTCRVYGYTF. The CDR3 DNA is TGCGCCAGCAGTCAACCCACCTGCAGGGTCTATGGCTACACCTTC.